The clone carrying this TCR beta chain was recorded at least ten times. The source of the sample is a study of blood T cells in healthy people across ages. Those donating, healthy Caucasian individuals from Russia, were aged roughly 6 to 90. With a J-beta primer mix and a sample-barcoded 5' primer, a second PCR ran about 6 to 11 cycles. TCRdb reprocessed the 5' RACE reads with MiXCR, giving one entry per CDR3 protein. In the table there are about 1,000,000 distinct CDR3 sequences, 45% of which are singletons. The specimen was blood. This receptor was taken from a woman aged 60 to 75 in good health.

In DNA, the CDR3 is TGTGCCAGCAGCGTAGCTACAGGGGTCCAAGAGACCCAGTACTTC. Its protein product is CASSVATGVQETQYF. The rearrangement uses TRBV9 and TRBJ2-5; 7 nucleotides agree with TRBD1. J gave up 1 base and V 0 bases, and 3 bases lay outside the gene matches. Germline CDR1 reads SGDLS; CDR2 reads YYNGEE. There are 15 residues in the CDR3.